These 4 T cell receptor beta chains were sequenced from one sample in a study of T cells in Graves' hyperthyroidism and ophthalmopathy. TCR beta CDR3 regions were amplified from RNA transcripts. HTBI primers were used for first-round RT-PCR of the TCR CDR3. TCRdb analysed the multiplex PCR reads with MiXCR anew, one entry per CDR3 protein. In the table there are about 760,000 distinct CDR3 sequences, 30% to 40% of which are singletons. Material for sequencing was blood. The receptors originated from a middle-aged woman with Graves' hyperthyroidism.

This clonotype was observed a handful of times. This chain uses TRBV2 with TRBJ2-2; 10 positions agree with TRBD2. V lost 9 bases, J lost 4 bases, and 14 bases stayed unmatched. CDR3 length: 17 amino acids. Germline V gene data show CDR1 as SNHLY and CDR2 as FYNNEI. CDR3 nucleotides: TGTGCCAGACGTCGGGCTAGCGGGAGATCGGCCACCGGGGAGCTGTTTTTT. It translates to CARRRASGRSATGELFF.

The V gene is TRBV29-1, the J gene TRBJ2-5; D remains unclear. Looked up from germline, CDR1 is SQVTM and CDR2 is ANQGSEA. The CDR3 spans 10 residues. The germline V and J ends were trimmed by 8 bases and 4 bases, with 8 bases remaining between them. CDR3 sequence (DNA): TGCAGCCCCAGGCTAGAGACCCAGTACTTC. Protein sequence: CSPRLETQYF.

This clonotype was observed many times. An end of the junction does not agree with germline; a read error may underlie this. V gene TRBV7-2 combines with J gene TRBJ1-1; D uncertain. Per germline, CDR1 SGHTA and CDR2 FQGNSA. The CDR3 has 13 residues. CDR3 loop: CASSLTVNTEAFF. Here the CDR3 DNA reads TGTGCTAGCAGCTTGACGGTGAACACTGAAGCTTTCTTT.

The CDR3 loop is CASSLVGPRGGYGYTF. The CDR3 nucleotides are TGTGCCAGCAGCTTGGTCGGGCCCCGTGGGGGATATGGCTACACCTTC. The chain has TRBV7-2 and TRBJ1-2, with a tentative D call TRBD1 (5 bases). The CDR3 sequence is 16 residues long. Trimming stripped 3 bases from V and 5 bases from J, with 19 bases between. Germline lookup yields CDR1 SGHTA and CDR2 FQGNSA.